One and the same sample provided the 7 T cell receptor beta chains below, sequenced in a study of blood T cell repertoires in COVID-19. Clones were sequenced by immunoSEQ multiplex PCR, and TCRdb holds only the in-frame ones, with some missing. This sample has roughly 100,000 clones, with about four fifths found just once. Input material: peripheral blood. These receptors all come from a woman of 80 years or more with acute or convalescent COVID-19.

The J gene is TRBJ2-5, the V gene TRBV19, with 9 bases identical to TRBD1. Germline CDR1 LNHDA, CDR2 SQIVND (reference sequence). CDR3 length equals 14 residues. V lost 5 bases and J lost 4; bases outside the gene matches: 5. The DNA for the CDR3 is TGTGCCAGTAGTTCACAGGGGGCCCCAGAGACCCAGTACTTC. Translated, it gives CASSSQGAPETQYF.

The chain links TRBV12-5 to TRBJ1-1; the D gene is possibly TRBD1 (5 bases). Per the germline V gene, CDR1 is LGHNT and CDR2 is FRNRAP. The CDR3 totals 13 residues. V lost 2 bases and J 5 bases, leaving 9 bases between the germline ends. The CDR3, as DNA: TGTGCTAGTGGTTTGATGGAGGGGACTGAAGCTTTCTTT. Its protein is CASGLMEGTEAFF.

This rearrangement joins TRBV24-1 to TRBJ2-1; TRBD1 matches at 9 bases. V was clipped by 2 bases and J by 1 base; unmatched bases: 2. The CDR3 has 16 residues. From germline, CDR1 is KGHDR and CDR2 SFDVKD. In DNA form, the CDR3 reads TGTGCCACCAGTGATTCCGGGACAGGGTCCTACAATGAGCAGTTCTTC. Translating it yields CATSDSGTGSYNEQFF.

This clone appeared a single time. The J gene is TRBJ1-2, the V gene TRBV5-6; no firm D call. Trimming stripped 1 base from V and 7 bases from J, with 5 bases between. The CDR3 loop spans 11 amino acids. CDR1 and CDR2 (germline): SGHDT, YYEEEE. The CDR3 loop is CASSLQAGYTF. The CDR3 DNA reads TGTGCCAGCAGCTTGCAGGCTGGCTACACCTTC.

As DNA, the CDR3 is TGTGCCAGCAGCTTGGGACTAGGGGCCTACGAGCAGTACGTC. The encoded protein is CASSLGLGAYEQYV. V is TRBV5-8 and J is TRBJ2-7; possibly TRBD2 for D (6 bases). Germline V gives CDR1 SGHTS, CDR2 YDEGEE. The CDR3 spans 14 residues. The germline V and J ends were trimmed by 0 bases and 2 bases, with 9 bases remaining between them.

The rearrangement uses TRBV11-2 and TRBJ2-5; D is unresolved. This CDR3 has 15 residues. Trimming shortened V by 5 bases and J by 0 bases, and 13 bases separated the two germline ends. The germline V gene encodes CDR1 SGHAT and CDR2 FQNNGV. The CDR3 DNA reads TGTGCCAGCAGCGACGGAACAGCTTACCAAGAGACCCAGTACTTC. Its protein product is CASSDGTAYQETQYF.

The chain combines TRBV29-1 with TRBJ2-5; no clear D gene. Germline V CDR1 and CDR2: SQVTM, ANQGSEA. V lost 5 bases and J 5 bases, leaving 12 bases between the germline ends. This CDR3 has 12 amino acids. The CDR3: CSVSGGWETQYF. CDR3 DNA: TGCAGCGTTTCCGGCGGCTGGGAGACCCAGTACTTC.